Listed below are T cell receptor beta chains from one sample, sequenced in a study of monozygotic twins with inflammatory bowel disease. TCRdb reprocessed the 5' RACE reads, keeping one entry per CDR3 protein, no DNA. The sample shows over 100,000 distinct CDR3 sequences, and around 12% sits with its ten largest clones. Sequenced material: blood. Receptors were obtained from a human donor with ulcerative colitis or Crohn's disease, or a healthy co-twin of an affected twin (not recorded which). CDR3s include the opening cysteine and the closing phenylalanine or tryptophan. Fields, in order: J gene, V gene, CDR3 protein.

>TRBJ1-5|TRBV6-1
CASRQGVRGSLDQPQHF
>TRBJ2-5|TRBV6-5
CTVRLQETQYF
>TRBJ2-2|TRBV3-1
CASSQAGTSPGELFF
>TRBJ2-3|TRBV5-1
CASGGAGEPTDTQYF
>TRBJ1-1|TRBV3-1
CASSQETNTEAFF
>TRBJ1-1|TRBV27
CASSTRTGPNTEAFF
>TRBJ1-1|TRBV7-9
CATEEYNTEAFF
>TRBJ2-5|TRBV2
CASSEVGGQGDF
>TRBJ2-5|TRBV6-6
CASSYASGQETQYF
>TRBJ1-1|TRBV20-1
CSASFQLNTEAFF
>TRBJ1-2|TRBV5-1
CASSPDPFYGYTF
>TRBJ1-1|TRBV28
CASSTPVRAGEAFF
>TRBJ2-3|TRBV20-1
CSARRAAGDTDTQYF
>TRBJ1-1|TRBV20-1
CSADLGRGRDTEAFF
>TRBJ2-2|TRBV20-1
CSARSRPGELFF
>TRBJ2-1|TRBV2
CASGATSGSLGSYNEQFF
>TRBJ2-7|TRBV28
CASSQNPGQGAGEHF
>TRBJ1-2|TRBV5-5
CASSTRDRELTYGYTF
>TRBJ2-2|TRBV2
CASTDRGLTGELFF
>TRBJ1-6|TRBV7-9
CASSFGNSPLHF
>TRBJ2-3|TRBV3-1
CASSQGHSGRDTQYF
>TRBJ1-1|TRBV3-1
CASSHPMDAGYTEAFF
>TRBJ2-1|TRBV5-1
CASSFTSGFYNEQFF
>TRBJ2-3|TRBV20-1
CSAKGQFGDTQYF
>TRBJ2-3|TRBV4-1
CASSQGIAAGGDTQYF
>TRBJ2-2|TRBV25-1
CASSGQGASNTGELFF
>TRBJ2-5|TRBV20-1
CSARGQETQYF
>TRBJ2-3|TRBV2
CASSEWASGDTQYF
>TRBJ2-7|TRBV5-1
CASSQTGQAHEQYF
>TRBJ1-3|TRBV5-1
CASSLEDGNTIYF
>TRBJ2-3|TRBV2
CASSEPREATDTQYF
>TRBJ1-1|TRBV12-3/TRBV12-4
CASSFGDRGLGTEAFF
>TRBJ2-3|TRBV5-1
CASSFTGGRATDTQYF
>TRBJ2-2|TRBV7-8
CASSLTGGHTGELFF
>TRBJ1-1|TRBV12-3/TRBV12-4
CASSLSSQGGAEAFF
>TRBJ2-7|TRBV6-1
CASRPGQGGTYEQYF
>TRBJ2-3|TRBV24-1
CATSDFSTSDTQYF
>TRBJ2-7|TRBV5-1
CASSLSGGTVSGYEQYF
>TRBJ2-3|TRBV2
CASSGTSGGPTSTDTQYF
>TRBJ2-5|TRBV12-3/TRBV12-4
CASSFLAGGSETQYF
>TRBJ2-7|TRBV7-8
CASSLPQDRAAYEQYF
>TRBJ2-4|TRBV15
CATSGGHGNIQYF
>TRBJ2-4|TRBV29-1
CSVETGFNIQYF
>TRBJ1-2|TRBV5-1
CASSGSGVTYGYTF
>TRBJ2-7|TRBV28
CASSFVLRTYEQYF
>TRBJ2-1|TRBV20-1
CSARPGLADNEQFF